Each of the 16 T cell receptor beta chains below was sequenced from the same sample in a study of technical replicates of blood from a few donors. Here immunoSEQ multiplex PCR was the method, and the copy in TCRdb shows in-frame clones only, minus some. Of about 83,000 clones listed, 85% to 95% are singletons. The sequenced material came from T cells isolated from PBMCs. Receptors were obtained from a human donor in good health.

The CDR3 bases are TGCAGCGTTGAAGATAGTTTGGGACTAGCGGGCACAGATACGCAGTATTTT. Translating it yields CSVEDSLGLAGTDTQYF. The rearrangement joins TRBV29-1 to TRBJ2-3; 11 bases align to TRBD2. Germline V gene data show CDR1 as SQVTM and CDR2 as ANQGSEA. The CDR3 is 17 amino acids. Unmatched junction bases numbered 6, after V lost 0 bases and J lost 1 base.

Regarding this clone: A junction end diverges from the germline sequence, so it may reflect a read error. The V call is TRBV10-3, the J call TRBJ2-5; the D gene is possibly TRBD2 (5 bases). The V gene's germline CDR1 is ENHRY and CDR2 SYGVKD. The CDR3 sequence is 13 residues long. In nucleotides, the CDR3 is TGTGCCATCCAAGGAGGATACCAAGAGACCCGGTACTTC. Protein: CAIQGGYQETRYF.

The J gene is TRBJ2-7, the V gene TRBV18; D gene ambiguous. CDR3 size: 12 residues. Per germline, CDR1 KGHSH and CDR2 LQKENI. The V end lost 6 bases, the J end lost 4 bases, and 10 bases lay between the germline ends. The CDR3 region is CASSQLRYEQYF. The CDR3 region has the DNA TGTGCCAGCTCCCAACTGCGGTACGAGCAGTACTTC.

The genes are TRBV4-1 and TRBJ1-6; a possible D gene is TRBD1 (6 bases). The ends were cut back, 2 bases at V and 8 bases at J, with 10 bases in the middle. Per germline, CDR1 MGHRA and CDR2 YSYEKL. The CDR3 runs to 14 residues. CDR3 region: CASSQPGEHSPLHF. In DNA, the CDR3 is TGCGCCAGCAGCCAACCAGGGGAACATTCACCCCTCCACTTT.

This chain links TRBV2 with TRBJ1-2; the match to TRBD1 covers 7 bases. Germline CDR1 reads SNHLY; CDR2 reads FYNNEI. After removal of 3 bases from V and 7 bases from J, the junction contained 11 bases not matched to a gene. This CDR3 is 15 amino acids long. CDR3 DNA sequence: TGTGCCAGCAGTGACCTGACCGGGACAGCATCTGGCTACACCTTC. Translated: CASSDLTGTASGYTF.

The chain couples TRBV5-1 to TRBJ2-7; D is uncertain. The V gene lost 4 bases and the J gene lost 1 base, with 21 bases spanning the gap. The CDR3 has 17 amino acids. Germline assignment: CDR1 SGHRS and CDR2 YFSETQ. The CDR3 loop is CASSLGSTAAVSYEQYF. DNA for the CDR3: TGCGCCAGCAGCCTGGGGTCAACTGCGGCGGTTTCCTACGAGCAGTACTTC.

The chain carries TRBV6-5 and TRBJ2-1; D is perhaps TRBD2 (5 bases). V lost 0 bases, J lost 7 bases, and 13 bases lay in between. CDR3 length equals 15 residues. Germline CDR1 and CDR2: MNHEY and SVGAGI. The CDR3 protein is CASSYSASRRNEQFF. In nucleotides, the CDR3 is TGTGCCAGCAGTTACTCGGCTAGCCGACGAAATGAGCAGTTCTTC.

This clone is a singleton in its sample. The chain recombines TRBV18 with TRBJ2-6; 8 nucleotides agree with TRBD1. CDR1 is KGHSH and CDR2 is LQKENI in the germline V gene. The CDR3 runs 18 residues. The J segment lost 3 bases and the V segment lost 0 bases, leaving 7 bases of the junction unmatched. This chain's CDR3 is CASSPPGAGGLGANVLTF. CDR3 bases: TGTGCCAGCTCACCACCGGGGGCAGGGGGCCTTGGGGCCAACGTCCTGACTTTC.

This clone occurred once. The gene calls are TRBV27 and TRBJ2-7; 7 bases agree with TRBD2. The CDR3 has 16 residues. CDR1 is MNHEY, CDR2 SMNVEV, per germline (reference sequence). With V trimmed by 5 bases and J by 3 bases, 13 bases remained unmatched. CDR3 in DNA: TGTGCCAGCAGTGGGATTGGGGCGGGAGACCTCTACGAGCAGTACTTC. It yields the protein CASSGIGAGDLYEQYF.

This chain uses TRBV19 with TRBJ1-2; D is uncertain. The germline V gene has CDR1 LNHDA and CDR2 SQIVND (reference sequence). With 5 bases removed from V and 4 bases from J, the gap between germline ends came to 17 bases. This CDR3 is 15 amino acids long. Here the CDR3 reads CASSPSSFGVYGYTF. The CDR3 DNA sequence: TGTGCCAGTAGTCCCAGCAGTTTCGGGGTCTATGGCTACACCTTC.

This sequence joins TRBV7-2 and TRBJ1-5; 7 positions agree with TRBD1. CDR3 length: 14 residues. V was pared by 3 bases and J by 6 bases, with 5 bases of the junction left unmatched. Germline V gene lookup returns CDR1 SGHTA and CDR2 FQGNSA. CDR3 sequence (DNA): TGTGCCAGCAGCTTGACAGGGAATCGTCAGCCCCAGCATTTT. Translating gives CASSLTGNRQPQHF.

V is TRBV10-3 and J is TRBJ2-7, with 8 bases fitting TRBD1. V shed 4 bases and J 5 bases; nucleotides not matched to a gene: 4. CDR3 length: 13 residues. From germline, CDR1 is ENHRY and CDR2 SYGVKD. The CDR3 DNA reads as TGTGCCATCAGTGCGGACAGGGCGAACGAGCAGTACTTC. Protein: CAISADRANEQYF.

The genes are TRBV5-1 and TRBJ2-5; the match to TRBD2 covers 7 bases. CDR3 size: 15 residues. V lost 4 bases and J lost 2; bases outside the gene matches: 8. Germline V CDR1 and CDR2: SGHRS, YFSETQ. The CDR3 DNA follows: TGCGCCAGCAGCCCCCGTGACGGGGGGCAAGAGACCCAGTACTTC. Protein product: CASSPRDGGQETQYF.

V usage is TRBV6-4 and J usage is TRBJ1-1, with D unresolved. Germline values: CDR1 MRHNA, CDR2 SNTAGT. This CDR3 is 14 amino acids long. The ends were cut back, 2 bases at V and 6 bases at J, with 13 bases in the middle. CDR3 in DNA: TGTGCCAGCAGTGACACCGAGGTAGCGGCTGAAGCTTTCTTT. Amino acids: CASSDTEVAAEAFF.

V gene TRBV14 combines with J gene TRBJ2-3, with 11 bases lining up with TRBD2. Germline-derived CDR1 and CDR2 are SGHDN and FVKESK. This CDR3 has 18 residues. The V and J ends lost 2 bases and 0 bases, in that order; junction bases with no gene match: 7. The CDR3 sequence is CASSQLYRLAGSTDTQYF. CDR3 DNA sequence: TGTGCCAGCAGCCAACTTTACCGACTAGCGGGGAGCACAGATACGCAGTATTTT.

The rearrangement uses TRBV5-1 and TRBJ2-3; D possibly corresponds to TRBD2 (5 bases). Between the trimmed V and J ends, which lost 3 bases and 4 bases, there was a span of 6 bases. Germline V gives CDR1 SGHRS, CDR2 YFSETQ. This CDR3 spans 12 amino acids. CDR3 DNA sequence: TGCGCCAGCAGCTCGGAGGCAGATACGCAGTATTTT. It is translated as CASSSEADTQYF.